This T cell receptor beta chain was obtained from a study of human T cells and chemical hapten exposure. Study-level background: Sensitization applied 2% DPC to approximately 2 cm by approximately 2 cm of upper inner arm skin.

Time point reported: patch test 1, 2 weeks after DPC sensitization. Stated treatment: therapeutic diphenylcyclopropenone sensitization with weekly scalp DPC. Many counts were recorded for this clonotype. Germline V lookup: CDR1 PRHDT, CDR2 FYEKMQ (reference sequence). The ends were cut back, 5 bases at V and 3 bases at J, with 18 bases in the middle. The CDR3 loop spans 16 amino acids. MiXCR was run by TCRdb on the RACE reads, yielding one entry per CDR3 protein. The profile shows around 380,000 distinct CDR3 sequences, nearly 5% of them singletons. This specimen was whole blood, taken in connection with sensitization to the hapten diphenylcyclopropenone (DPC). The chain links TRBV13 to TRBJ2-3; either TRBD1 or TRBD2 may fit D (5 bases each). This receptor was identified in a woman aged 50 to 60 with alopecia areata. Some clones in this sample may be carry-over from other donors' samples. The CDR3 DNA follows: TGTGCCAGCAGCACCCGTGGGGGTGAGGCTACAGATACGCAGTATTTT. It codes for CASSTRGGEATDTQYF.